The subject of this entry is one TCR beta chain. This clone showed up just once. Its antigen specificity is not known. Per-nucleotide qualities are absent, and no much larger clonotype sits a single base away. Whole blood was collected in K2EDTA tubes by collaborating institutions according to the institutions' own protocols. For TCRbeta analysis, collaborator samples were shipped as frozen whole blood, as isolated PBMCs, or as DNA extracted from either sample type. TCRbeta CDR3 regions were amplified from genomic DNA using the immunoSEQ Assay, a bias-controlled multiplex PCR. The paper's processing steps were these. The number of nucleated cells in each sample was estimated by amplification of reference gene primers within the assay. Sequence reads were collapsed and filtered to measure the absolute abundance of every unique TCRbeta CDR3 rearrangement. For each sample, productive Simpson clonality was calculated as the square root of Simpson's diversity index over productive rearrangements. TCRdb took this table from immuneACCESS and kept in-frame rearrangements with V and J called. Such tables lack part of the clones; where checked against another copy, unresolved V genes explain under half of the gap, and the rest is unexplained. V and J calls and clone size follow that table, whereas D and trimming were derived from the DNA. The sample profile shows 350,000 to 400,000 clones; around 90% of them were found once. In total, the top ten clones hold approximately 7% of the sample.

The trim is 4 bases for V and 8 bases for J, with a gap of 13 bases between the germline ends. In the germline V gene, CDR1 corresponds to SGHRS and CDR2 to YFSETQ. The CDR3 goes from the cysteine to the phenylalanine over 13 residues. Just CDR3 DNA is preserved here, 39 bases in frame from base 1. The data derive from a study of blood T cell repertoires in COVID-19 (dated by TCRdb to the early 2020s). Context from the whole study: Collaborator samples came from the United States, Italy and Spain and covered acute and convalescent phases of COVID-19. The material from the prospective study consisted of cDNA or gDNA derived from T cells, B-cell-depleted T cells, or PBMCs. Deeply sampled blood TCRbeta repertoires from subjects exposed to, actively infected with, or recovered from COVID-19 were included in the dataset. The repertoires were released in a freely available public database meant as a resource for research on the immune response to SARS-CoV-2. Samples were obtained from the ongoing ImmuneRACE study (first 160 participants) and from over 1,000 subjects provided by 6 global collaborators. Sample metadata almost always included a de-identified subject ID, COVID-19 status, age in years and sex. Where HLA class I and class II types were available, the types were taken from metadata supplied by the sample provider, not from assay-based typing. What the work shows at the level of the full study, not this receptor alone: The amount of clinical and demographic metadata varied by source and participant and was provided uncurated.

The V and J segments used are TRBV5-1 and TRBJ2-1; TRBD2 might be the D gene, on 5 matching bases. Sequenced input: peripheral blood. This TCR derives from a young man with active or convalescent COVID-19. The DNA is as follows: TGCGCCAGCAGCCCTCAGGTCGGGGATGAGCAGTTCTTC. It encodes CASSPQVGDEQFF.